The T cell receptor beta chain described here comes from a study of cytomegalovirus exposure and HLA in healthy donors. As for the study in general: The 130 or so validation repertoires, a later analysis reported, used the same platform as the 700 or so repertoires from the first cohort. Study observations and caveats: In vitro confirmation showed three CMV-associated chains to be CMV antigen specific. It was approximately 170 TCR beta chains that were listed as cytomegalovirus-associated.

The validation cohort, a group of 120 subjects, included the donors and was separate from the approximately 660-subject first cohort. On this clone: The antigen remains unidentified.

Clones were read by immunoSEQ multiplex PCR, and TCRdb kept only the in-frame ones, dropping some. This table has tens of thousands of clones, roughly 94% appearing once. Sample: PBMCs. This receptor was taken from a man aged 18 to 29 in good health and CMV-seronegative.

The CDR3 sequence: CASRTAHEQYF. The CDR3 nucleotides are TGTGCCAGCCGGACAGCCCACGAGCAGTACTTC. The chain combines TRBV25-1 with TRBJ2-7; the D gene is possibly TRBD1 (6 bases). This CDR3 is 11 amino acids long. The germline V and J ends were trimmed by 8 bases and 5 bases, with 10 bases remaining between them. Germline V gene lookup returns CDR1 MGHDK and CDR2 SYGVNS.